This T cell receptor (beta chain) was obtained from a study of T-cell memory formation after mild COVID-19. General observations from the study: Certain responding clones were present in pre-infection memory, suggesting participation of cross-reactive memory.

After 5'RACE with constant-segment primers, TCR alpha and TCR beta cDNA libraries carrying sample barcodes and UMIs were obtained. TCRdb analysed the 5' RACE reads with MiXCR anew, one entry per CDR3 protein. This sample yields roughly 100,000 distinct CDR3 sequences, of which around 12% are seen a single time; around 25% belongs to the top ten. This clonotype was detected a few times. Its specificity is not known. Deletions cut 8 bases from V and 8 bases from J, with 15 bases between. The CDR3 is 12 amino acids. The chain couples TRBV12-3 or TRBV12-4 to TRBJ1-1; the D gene is possibly TRBD1 (5 bases). Specimen: PBMCs or a T cell subset sorted from them (not recorded which). The clonotype was recovered from an adult woman who had mild COVID-19 (a few samples of this study predate the infection). Cell type and time point are not known. The CDR3 DNA is TGTGCCAGCCAACCGGGGGGGTCAGAAGCTTTCTTT. The encoded protein is CASQPGGSEAFF.